Following are 10 T cell receptor beta chains from one sample sequenced in a study of blood T cell repertoires in COVID-19. TCRdb's table, derived via immunoSEQ multiplex PCR, lists solely in-frame clones and lacks some. The sample lists more than 90,000 clones, approximately 85% seen once, with approximately 1.5% in the top ten. The sample consisted of peripheral blood. The receptors come from a man aged 40-50 years with acute or convalescent COVID-19.

The chain employs TRBV30 and TRBJ2-4; no clear D gene. CDR3 size: 15 residues. V dropped 5 bases and J dropped 0 bases, with 14 bases sitting between them. CDR1 and CDR2 (germline): GTSNPN, SVGIG (reference sequence). CDR3 amino acids: CAWSQPRLAKNIQYF. Here the CDR3 DNA reads TGTGCCTGGTCCCAGCCCAGACTAGCCAAAAACATTCAGTACTTC.

This clone turned up a few times. The CDR3 coding sequence is TGCGCCAGCACCGGGAGGGCCAGGGAGACCCAGTACTTC. Translated, it gives CASTGRARETQYF. The chain links TRBV10-1 to TRBJ2-5; 8 nucleotides match TRBD2. Germline assignment: CDR1 WNHNN and CDR2 SYGVQD (reference sequence). The CDR3 is made up of 13 amino acids. V was clipped by 7 bases and J by 5 bases; unmatched bases: 6.

The chain couples TRBV28 to TRBJ1-2; tentatively, D is TRBD1 (6 bases). The germline gives CDR1 MDHEN, CDR2 SYDVKM. This CDR3 has 15 amino acids. The V end lost 6 bases, the J end lost 7 bases, and 21 bases lay between the germline ends. The CDR3 coding sequence is TGTGCCAGCAGCCTCCCCAAATCTTTCAGGGGTGGCTACACCTTC. Amino acid sequence: CASSLPKSFRGGYTF.

The CDR3 region has the DNA TGTGCCAGCAGCTTAGGGGCGCCTAGCGGCCTCCAAGAGACCCAGTACTTC. Translation gives CASSLGAPSGLQETQYF. This sequence joins TRBV7-9 and TRBJ2-5; 7 bases map to TRBD2. The CDR3 consists of 17 residues. Germline trimming cut 1 base from V and 1 base from J; bases unmatched to any gene: 9. Germline values: CDR1 SEHNR, CDR2 FQNEAQ (reference sequence).

V gene TRBV18 combines with J gene TRBJ1-1; D gene ambiguous. The V gene lost 1 base and the J gene lost 1 base, with 7 bases spanning the gap. This CDR3 has 14 amino acids. CDR1 is KGHSH and CDR2 is LQKENI in the germline V gene. The CDR3 DNA reads as TGTGCCAGCTCACCACAAGAGGGGAACACTGAAGCTTTCTTT. Translation gives CASSPQEGNTEAFF. Full variable domain (remainder filled in from reference TRBV18 and TRBJ1-1): NAGVMQNPRHLVRRRGQEARLRCSPMKGHSHVYWYRQLPEEGLKFMVYLQKENIIDESGMPKERFSAEFPKEGPSILRIQQVVRGDSAAYFCASSPQEGNTEAFFGQGTRLTVV.

V usage is TRBV4-2 and J usage is TRBJ2-1; 9 bases are a match to TRBD2. The V gene end was trimmed by 0 bases and the J gene end by 10 bases; junction bases not matched to a gene: 13. In germline, CDR1 is LGHNA, CDR2 YNFKEQ. The CDR3 is 17 residues long. The DNA of the CDR3 is TGTGCCAGCAGCCAAGATGGTAACGGCGGGAGGGCAAGCGAGCAGTTCTTC. This gives the protein CASSQDGNGGRASEQFF.

The chain recombines TRBV2 with TRBJ2-5, with TRBD2 matching 8 bases. Germline CDR1 reads SNHLY; CDR2 reads FYNNEI. Trimming at V came to 8 bases and at J to 4 bases, leaving 15 bases not matched to a gene. The CDR3 has 16 amino acids. CDR3 sequence: CASPRGAGGSGETQYF. CDR3 DNA: TGTGCCAGCCCGCGGGGTGCGGGGGGATCCGGAGAGACCCAGTACTTC.

V is TRBV18 and J is TRBJ1-5; D uncertain. Germline V CDR1 and CDR2: KGHSH, LQKENI. This CDR3 has 13 amino acids. The V end lost 4 bases, the J end lost 10 bases, and 14 bases lay between the germline ends. The CDR3 coding sequence is TGTGCCAGCTCACTCCGGTCTGACTTCCCCCAGCATTTT. Protein sequence: CASSLRSDFPQHF. The full variable domain, in which reference TRBV18 and TRBJ1-5 provide the parts outside the CDR3, is NAGVMQNPRHLVRRRGQEARLRCSPMKGHSHVYWYRQLPEEGLKFMVYLQKENIIDESGMPKERFSAEFPKEGPSILRIQQVVRGDSAAYFCASSLRSDFPQHFGDGTRLSIL.

The J gene is TRBJ1-2, the V gene TRBV11-2, with 10 bases fitting TRBD1. Trimming cost V 0 bases and J 6 bases; bases outside gene matches: 4. CDR3 length: 15 residues. Germline CDR1 is SGHAT and CDR2 is FQNNGV. CDR3 residues: CASSLELTGGDGYTF. CDR3 nucleotide sequence: TGTGCCAGCAGCTTAGAGTTGACAGGGGGCGATGGCTACACCTTC.

The J gene is TRBJ1-1, the V gene TRBV7-6; the D gene is possibly TRBD1 (6 bases). The V and J ends lost 3 bases and 6 bases respectively, with 20 bases between them. The germline CDR1 and CDR2 sequences are SGHVS and FNYEAQ. This CDR3 is built from 16 residues. CDR3 sequence reads: CASSLDQGGVSAEAFF. Written as DNA, the CDR3 is TGTGCCAGCAGCTTGGATCAAGGGGGGGTAAGCGCTGAAGCTTTCTTT.